The present T cell receptor (beta chain) was sequenced within a study of human T cells and chemical hapten exposure. On the study more broadly: Skin on the upper inner arm, about 2 cm by about 2 cm in size, was sensitized with 2% DPC. Variation in per-sample TCR yields came mainly from small pooled library volume differences. Study-wide results and limits: Versus controls, significantly more large CDR3 similarity clusters arose from expanded TCRs.

The time point was: patch test 3, about 24 weeks after DPC sensitization. The treatment is: therapeutic diphenylcyclopropenone sensitization with weekly scalp DPC. This clonotype was recorded a few times. The antigen is not known. A single record per CDR3 protein comes from TCRdb applying MiXCR to the RACE reads. Of about 82,000 distinct CDR3 sequences in the sample, around 13% are singletons; the top ten hold around 5.7%. After removal of 5 bases from V and 5 bases from J, the junction contained 13 bases not matched to a gene. The CDR3 runs 18 residues. CDR1 is MNHNS, CDR2 SASEGT, per germline. This chain links TRBV6-1 with TRBJ2-7; TRBD2 matches at 15 bases. This specimen consisted of whole blood, obtained in connection with sensitization to the hapten diphenylcyclopropenone (DPC). This TCR was sampled from a woman between 45 and 65 years old with alopecia areata. Some clones in this sample may be carry-over from other donors' samples. The CDR3 bases are TGTGCCAGCAGTACCGGGACTAGCGGGAGGCCCCCTATAAACGAGCAGTACTTC. Amino acids: CASSTGTSGRPPINEQYF.